Reported below is one TCR beta chain. Original processing methods: Using reference gene primer amplification, nucleated cell counts were estimated. The protocol was immunoSEQ multiplex PCR, while the TCRdb copy is restricted to in-frame clones and leaves out a portion. Clone size and the V and J calls come from that table; the DNA yielded D and trimming. The sample records roughly 170,000 clones, 70% to 90% being singletons. Seattle's enrolled individuals joined amid active infection and were then monitored longitudinally. These data come from a study of blood T cell repertoires in COVID-19. About the research overall: The United States, Italy and Spain supplied acute and convalescent COVID-19 samples. PBMCs, B-cell-depleted T cells, or T cells were the source of the cDNA or gDNA that made up the material.

Trimming shortened V by 5 bases and J by 3 bases, and 17 bases separated the two germline ends. Per the germline V gene, CDR1 is MDHEN and CDR2 is SYDVKM. This CDR3 contains 15 residues. The sequence was obtained from a woman aged 45-60 years with COVID-19, enrolled during active disease. The specimen was peripheral blood. J is TRBJ2-7 and V is TRBV28; D might be TRBD2 (5 bases). In nucleotides, the CDR3 is TGTGCCAGCAGTCCGGGATCCCAAAGGGACTACGAGCAGTACTTC. It codes for CASSPGSQRDYEQYF.